Listed here are 19 T cell receptor beta chains from one sample, sequenced in a study of blood T cells in healthy people across ages. Sample-barcoded 5' priming and a J-beta primer mix drove a second PCR of about 7 to 12 cycles. In TCRdb, the 5' RACE reads were re-called with MiXCR into one record per CDR3 protein. The data show about 800,000 distinct CDR3 sequences, 25% seen once. This sample was also put to use in a study of T cells of mothers and their children.

Sequenced: blood. All receptors come from a boy aged 10-17 years in good health.

The chain couples TRBV11-2 to TRBJ2-1, with 12 bases identical to TRBD2. Germline assignment: CDR1 SGHAT and CDR2 FQNNGV. This CDR3 is built from 14 residues. Germline trimming cut 4 bases from V and 9 bases from J; bases unmatched to any gene: 4. CDR3 bases: TGTGCCAGCAGCTCTAGCGGGGGGGTTCGTGAGCAGTTCTTC. As protein: CASSSSGGVREQFF.

This clonotype was seen a few times. J is TRBJ2-6 and V is TRBV12-3 or TRBV12-4; D is possibly TRBD1 (6 bases). The CDR3 has 15 residues. The ends were cut back, 3 bases at V and 2 bases at J, with 8 bases in the middle. DNA for the CDR3: TGTGCCAGCAGTTTTCAGGGGACTGGGGCCAACGTCCTGACTTTC. Residues: CASSFQGTGANVLTF.

The rearrangement uses TRBV4-3 and TRBJ1-1; no clear D. Germline V gives CDR1 LGHNA, CDR2 YSLEER. The CDR3 is 14 amino acids. Trimming took off 4 bases at V and 5 bases at J, with 14 bases between the two ends. The CDR3 protein is CASSLDGVKTEAFF. Written as DNA, the CDR3 is TGCGCCAGCAGCCTCGACGGGGTAAAGACTGAAGCTTTCTTT.

V and J are TRBV28 and TRBJ2-7; D uncertain. The CDR3 has 12 residues. The ends were cut back, 6 bases at V and 5 bases at J, with 11 bases in the middle. CDR1 MDHEN and CDR2 SYDVKM come from the germline V gene. In DNA form, the CDR3 reads TGTGCCAGCAGAACTACCTACGACGAGCAGTACTTC. This codes for CASRTTYDEQYF.

This clonotype has just a few counts. This chain connects TRBV19 to TRBJ2-1; TRBD2 might be the D (6 bases). Germline CDR1 and CDR2: LNHDA and SQIVND (reference sequence). CDR3 length: 13 amino acids. The germline V and J ends were trimmed by 10 bases and 3 bases, with 13 bases remaining between them. CDR3 nucleotides: TGTGCCACCTTGGGACTGGACTACAATGAGCAGTTCTTC. This translates into CATLGLDYNEQFF.

V is TRBV7-2 and J is TRBJ2-2; D gene unclear. The CDR3 runs 13 residues. Germline loops: CDR1 SGHTA, CDR2 FQGNSA. V shed 2 bases and J shed 5 bases, with 6 bases lying between them. This CDR3 is CASSLQWTGELFF. Here the CDR3 DNA reads TGTGCCAGCAGCTTACAGTGGACCGGGGAGCTGTTTTTT.

The rearrangement links TRBV28 to TRBJ2-5; possible D gene TRBD2, 6 bases. Germline CDR1 and CDR2: MDHEN and SYDVKM. The CDR3 has 15 amino acids. Trimming took 3 bases from V and 2 from J, leaving 13 bases between them. The CDR3 DNA reads as TGTGCCAGCAGTTTTCGGGGGAGGCTACAAGAGACCCAGTACTTC. This codes for CASSFRGRLQETQYF.

This clonotype was observed a handful of times. The chain joins TRBV4-2 to TRBJ2-3; D is undetermined. Germline assignment: CDR1 LGHNA and CDR2 YNFKEQ. The CDR3 length is 16 residues. V was cut by 2 bases and J by 0 bases, with 12 bases left in between. The CDR3 reads CASSQTVRVSTDTQYF. The CDR3 DNA is TGTGCCAGCAGCCAAACCGTCCGGGTTAGCACAGATACGCAGTATTTT.

The chain combines TRBV29-1 with TRBJ1-1; possibly TRBD1 for D (5 bases). CDR1 is SQVTM, CDR2 ANQGSEA, per germline. This CDR3 comprises 13 residues. Trimming took 6 bases from V and 2 from J, leaving 13 bases between them. The CDR3 nucleotides are TGCAGCGTCCTAGGGTGGGGCAACACTGAAGCTTTCTTT. Residues: CSVLGWGNTEAFF.

This clonotype turned up a few times. The rearrangement links TRBV12-3 or TRBV12-4 to TRBJ2-1; D possibly corresponds to TRBD2 (5 bases). V was shortened by 5 bases and J by 8 bases, with 13 bases between the two germline ends. This CDR3 spans 13 amino acids. The CDR3, as DNA: TGTGCCAGCAGTGGCGGTCGGGGAGATGAGCAGTTCTTC. Its protein product is CASSGGRGDEQFF.

The chain employs TRBV12-3 or TRBV12-4 and TRBJ1-5, with D possibly being TRBD1 (5 bases). V lost 4 bases and J 4 bases, leaving 14 bases between the germline ends. This CDR3 contains 15 residues. CDR3 sequence: CASSSGTPPNQPQHF. In nucleotides, the CDR3 is TGTGCCAGCAGTTCCGGGACCCCCCCTAATCAGCCCCAGCATTTT.

The chain uses TRBV20-1 and TRBJ2-1; 14 bases align to TRBD2. CDR1 and CDR2 (germline): DFQATT, SNEGSKA (reference sequence). With 4 bases clipped from V and 0 bases from J, the junction kept 2 bases outside the gene matches. This CDR3 has 16 amino acids. The CDR3 DNA is TGCAGTGCTAAGGGGACTAGCGGGAGCTCCTACAATGAGCAGTTCTTC. Amino acids: CSAKGTSGSSYNEQFF.

The V call is TRBV5-1, the J call TRBJ1-2; D call uncertain. The ends were cut back, 0 bases at V and 2 bases at J, with 8 bases in the middle. The CDR3 runs to 14 residues. CDR1 is SGHRS, CDR2 YFSETQ, per germline. Written as DNA, the CDR3 is TGCGCCAGCAGCTTGGAGTCAGGAAACTATGGCTACACCTTC. Translating gives CASSLESGNYGYTF.

The J gene is TRBJ2-3, the V gene TRBV7-2, with 10 positions matching TRBD1. Per the germline V gene, CDR1 is SGHTA and CDR2 is FQGNSA. The V and J ends lost 8 bases and 0 bases, in that order; junction bases with no gene match: 8. This CDR3 region has 16 residues. CDR3 loop: CASRPGQGGSTDTQYF. The CDR3 coding sequence is TGTGCCAGCCGCCCAGGACAGGGGGGAAGCACAGATACGCAGTATTTT.

This clonotype was seen only a few times. V and J are TRBV30 and TRBJ2-7; possibly TRBD2 for D (5 bases). The J call is uncertain, as TRBJ2-5 better fits the DNA end. Germline V lookup: CDR1 GTSNPN, CDR2 SVGIG (reference sequence). The CDR3 is 14 amino acids. The CDR3 is CACSPLASQETQYF. The DNA of the CDR3 is TGTGCCTGCTCCCCCCTAGCTAGCCAAGAGACCCAGTACTTC.

Here the CDR3 reads CASSLGPPELYEQYF. Written as DNA, the CDR3 is TGTGCCAGCAGCTTAGGTCCCCCAGAACTCTACGAGCAGTACTTC. The rearrangement joins TRBV7-8 to TRBJ2-7; D remains ambiguous. Germline CDR1 is SGHVS and CDR2 is FQNEAQ. This CDR3 region has 15 residues. The V end lost 1 base, the J end lost 3 bases, and 13 bases lay between the germline ends.

The V and J genes are TRBV7-2 and TRBJ2-3; TRBD2 might be the D (7 bases). This CDR3 spans 16 amino acids. The germline V and J ends were trimmed by 1 base and 2 bases, with 13 bases remaining between them. The germline CDR1 and CDR2 sequences are SGHTA and FQGNSA. In nucleotides, the CDR3 is TGTGCCAGCAGCTTAGTGGGGGGGCTAATCACAGATACGCAGTATTTT. Translation gives CASSLVGGLITDTQYF.

This clonotype was recorded a few times. J is TRBJ2-7 and V is TRBV6-2 or TRBV6-3; tentatively, D is TRBD1 (6 bases). Germline-derived CDR1 and CDR2 are MNHEY and SVGEGT. There are 14 residues in the CDR3. V lost 4 bases to trimming and J lost 0 bases, with 10 bases between them. CDR3 sequence (DNA): TGTGCCAGCAGTTTTGACAGGTTCTCCTACGAGCAGTACTTC. It yields the protein CASSFDRFSYEQYF.

This chain links TRBV6-2 or TRBV6-3 with TRBJ2-7; D is ambiguous. V was cut by 0 bases and J by 2 bases, with 11 bases left in between. Per germline, CDR1 MNHEY and CDR2 SVGEGT. The CDR3 loop spans 15 amino acids. CDR3 DNA: TGTGCCAGCAGTTACTCGATTGTGGGGACCTACGAGCAGTACTTC. Encoded protein: CASSYSIVGTYEQYF.